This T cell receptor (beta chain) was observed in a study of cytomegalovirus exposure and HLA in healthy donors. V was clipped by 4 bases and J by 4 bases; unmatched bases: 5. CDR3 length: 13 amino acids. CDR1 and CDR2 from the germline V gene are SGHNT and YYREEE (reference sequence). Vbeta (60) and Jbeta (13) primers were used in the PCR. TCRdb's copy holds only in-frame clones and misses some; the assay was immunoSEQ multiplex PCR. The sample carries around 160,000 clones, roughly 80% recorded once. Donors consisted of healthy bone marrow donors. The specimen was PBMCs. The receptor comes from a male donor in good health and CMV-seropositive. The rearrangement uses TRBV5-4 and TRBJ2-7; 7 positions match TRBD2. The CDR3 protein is CASSVGLLYEQYF. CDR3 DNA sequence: TGTGCCAGCAGCGTGGGACTATTGTACGAGCAGTACTTC.